This T cell receptor beta chain stems from a study of regulatory T cells (dated by TCRdb to the late 2010s). Study-level background: The study compared T-cell receptor beta repertoires of sorted regulatory, conventional CD4+ and CD8+ T cells between CD3G-deficient patients and healthy controls. General study outcomes and caveats: CD8+ T cells from patients showed a nonsignificant trend toward lower Shannon entropy than control CD8+ cells. Repertoires from patients had restricted unique TRB V-J pairs and skewed V and J gene usage, with the strongest effect in regulatory T cells.

About this clone: Its binding antigen is unknown. No per-base quality is available; no much larger clone lies one base away.

V loses 0 bases of germline sequence and J loses 7 bases, and the interval between the two ends is 9 bases. The CDR3 goes from the cysteine to the phenylalanine over 13 residues. Only the CDR3 portion is preserved as DNA: 39 bases, with reading frame beginning at the first base. CDR1 and CDR2 were assigned from the germline V gene as MNHEY and SVGAGI. The multiplex PCR relied on 52 forward TRBV primers and 13 reverse TRBJ primers, and amplification bias was corrected through assay-based and computational methods. Rearranged TRB loci were amplified from genomic DNA by multiplex PCR within the immunoSEQ assay. TRB amplicons were sequenced on an Illumina HiSeq platform. In the paper's pipeline: Raw sequences were error-filtered and aligned to reference gene sequences by custom algorithms, then analyzed with the immunoSEQ online tools. Frequencies of productive and nonproductive TRB rearrangements were evaluated among both unique and total sequences. Hydrophobicity and amino acid composition of residues 6 and 7 within the TRB CDR3 were used to estimate the potential for self-reactivity. Groups were compared by t tests, Mann-Whitney tests or two-way ANOVA performed in Prism software. In TCRdb, the immuneACCESS table is reduced to in-frame sequences with V and J assigned. These tables do not hold every clone; where another copy was compared, an unresolved V gene accounts for under half, and the others remain unexplained. V, J and clone size are those of that table, while D and trimming were read from the DNA. Across this sample there are about 17,000 clones, with roughly nine tenths seen only once. The top ten hold approximately 30% of the sample.

All CD3G-deficient patients had evidence of autoimmunity, which was more severe in two of the patients. Patients ranged from 2 to 39 years of age at testing and had reduced naive and increased memory CD4+ and CD8+ T-cell proportions. Roughly 6 individuals with CD3G deficiency made up the patient group. An international network of physicians spanning the United States, Europe and Asia provided the patient samples and clinical data. Ficoll density separation was used to isolate peripheral blood mononuclear cells. CD3+ CD8+ CD4- T cells were isolated using a FACSAria cell sorter. Sequencing input: CD8+ T cells sorted from blood. This TCR was recovered from a person in their late teens or twenties with CD3G deficiency. The chain uses TRBV6-5 and TRBJ2-5, and the D gene may be TRBD1, 7 bases matching. The DNA is as follows: TGTGCCAGCAGTTACTCGGAGGGGGCGACCCAGTACTTC. Its coded protein is CASSYSEGATQYF.